These 20 T cell receptor beta chains were sequenced from one sample in a study of shared clonotypes between healthy human individuals. Sequencing was performed with immunoSEQ multiplex PCR; in TCRdb, only in-frame clones are kept and a portion is missing. The table has approximately 510,000 clones, approximately 85% seen once. The specimen sequenced was PBMCs. The receptors shown here come from a woman aged 40 to 55 in good health. Some clones in this sample may be carry-over from other donors' samples.

Worth noting for this clone: A far larger clone is a single base away, which makes a read error likely. CDR3 in DNA: TGTGCCAGCAGCTCGGAGCCTAACGGGAGTAAAGGGGATACGCAGTATTTT. Amino acids: CASSSEPNGSKGDTQYF. J is TRBJ2-3 and V is TRBV7-2, with a possible D match to TRBD2 (6 bases). This CDR3 has 17 amino acids. V was trimmed by 4 bases and J by 6 bases, leaving 23 bases between them. Germline V gene data show CDR1 as SGHTA and CDR2 as FQGNSA.

The chain uses TRBV7-2 and TRBJ1-2, with 9 bases fitting TRBD1. The CDR3 covers 14 residues. Unmatched junction bases numbered 8, after V lost 5 bases and J lost 7 bases. Germline values: CDR1 SGHTA, CDR2 FQGNSA. The CDR3 reads CASSTWDRVAGYTF. For the CDR3, the DNA is TGTGCCAGCAGCACGTGGGACAGGGTTGCTGGCTACACCTTC.

The chain recombines TRBV7-2 with TRBJ2-1; 9 positions match TRBD2. V dropped 2 bases and J dropped 0; count of bases not matched to a gene: 2. The CDR3 is 16 amino acids. Looked up from germline, CDR1 is SGHTA and CDR2 is FQGNSA. CDR3 bases: TGTGCCAGCAGCTTACTAGCGGGGCTCTCCTACAATGAGCAGTTCTTC. It translates to CASSLLAGLSYNEQFF.

The chain employs TRBV7-9 and TRBJ1-1; the match to TRBD1 covers 9 bases. CDR1 and CDR2 from the germline V gene are SEHNR and FQNEAQ (reference sequence). The CDR3 runs 16 residues. The ends lost 5 bases at V and 5 bases at J; junction bases unmatched: 12. The DNA for the CDR3 is TGTGCCAGCAGCCCCGGACAGGGGTGGTTTCAAACTGAAGCTTTCTTT. This sequence encodes CASSPGQGWFQTEAFF. The full variable domain, in which reference TRBV7-9 and TRBJ1-1 provide the parts outside the CDR3, is DTGVSQNPRHKITKRGQNVTFRCDPISEHNRLYWYRQTLGQGPEFLTYFQNEAQLEKSRLLSDRFSAERPKGSFSTLEIQRTEQGDSAMYLCASSPGQGWFQTEAFFGQGTRLTVV.

The genes are TRBV7-6 and TRBJ2-7; 7 bases are shared with TRBD2. Germline CDR1 and CDR2: SGHVS and FNYEAQ. The J segment lost 4 bases and the V segment lost 0 bases, leaving 6 bases of the junction unmatched. The CDR3 runs to 15 residues. CDR3 sequence (DNA): TGTGCCAGCAGCTTAGCTTCTAGCGGACCTTACGAGCAGTACTTC. Residues: CASSLASSGPYEQYF.

The chain has TRBV5-4 and TRBJ2-3; 14 bases match TRBD2. Trimming at V came to 7 bases and at J to 4 bases, leaving 8 bases not matched to a gene. The CDR3 runs 16 residues. Germline-derived CDR1 and CDR2 are SGHNT and YYREEE (reference sequence). CDR3 residues: CASETSGRAIADTQYF. CDR3 coding DNA: TGTGCCAGCGAGACTAGCGGGAGGGCCATCGCAGATACGCAGTATTTT.

The CDR3, as DNA: TGTGCCAGCAGCTTTGGGTTGAATGAGCAGTTCTTC. Translating it yields CASSFGLNEQFF. This chain uses TRBV7-2 with TRBJ2-1; D ambiguous. V shed 3 bases and J shed 7 bases, with 7 bases lying between them. The CDR3 is 12 residues long. In germline, CDR1 is SGHTA, CDR2 FQGNSA. The entire variable domain, with the rest obtained from reference TRBV7-2 and TRBJ2-1, is as follows: GAGVSQSPSNKVTEKGKDVELRCDPISGHTALYWYRQSLGQGLEFLIYFQGNSAPDKSGLPSDRFSAERTGGSVSTLTIQRTQQEDSAVYLCASSFGLNEQFFGPGTRLTVL.

The chain has TRBV28 and TRBJ1-4; D might be TRBD1 (5 bases). The CDR3 sequence is 15 residues long. V dropped 5 bases and J dropped 8 bases, with 18 bases sitting between them. Germline CDR1 and CDR2: MDHEN and SYDVKM. The CDR3 reads CASSPTPDRGEKLFF. As DNA, the CDR3 is TGTGCCAGCAGTCCAACCCCGGACCGGGGGGAAAAACTGTTTTTT.

Remarks on this clone: The same CDR3 is also encoded by other DNA sequences in this sample. The chain uses TRBV19 and TRBJ1-1; D not certain. Germline lookup yields CDR1 LNHDA and CDR2 SQIVND (reference sequence). Trimming removed 4 bases at V and 2 bases at J, with 11 bases between. There are 14 residues in the CDR3. The CDR3 DNA is TGTGCCAGTAGTAACCCCGGGGTAAACACTGAAGCTTTCTTT. Translation gives CASSNPGVNTEAFF.

J is TRBJ2-1 and V is TRBV11-1; D is uncertain. Per the germline V gene, CDR1 is SGHAT and CDR2 is FQDESV (reference sequence). The V end was cut by 1 base, the J end by 8 bases, with 12 bases between. CDR3 length equals 14 residues. The CDR3 loop is CASSLVPRSDEQFF. In DNA, the CDR3 is TGTGCCAGCAGCTTAGTGCCTAGAAGCGATGAGCAGTTCTTC.

V gene TRBV11-2 combines with J gene TRBJ2-5, with 9 bases that match TRBD2. The length of the CDR3 is 15 residues. Unmatched junction bases numbered 10, after V lost 7 bases and J lost 4 bases. Germline CDR1 SGHAT, CDR2 FQNNGV. DNA of the CDR3: TGTGCCAGCACCCCCTGGGGTAGCGGGAGAGAGACCCAGTACTTC. Amino acids: CASTPWGSGRETQYF.

The chain employs TRBV7-3 and TRBJ2-1; 9 bases line up with TRBD2. The CDR3 length is 17 residues. The trim removed 5 bases at V and 8 bases at J, leaving 16 bases unmatched. Germline loops: CDR1 SGHTA, CDR2 FQGTGA. The CDR3 reads CASSRDGGSGSIDEQFF. For the CDR3, the DNA is TGTGCCAGCAGCCGAGACGGGGGTAGCGGGAGCATAGATGAGCAGTTCTTC.

This clone was detected only once. V is TRBV7-2 and J is TRBJ2-3, with D perhaps TRBD2 (5 bases). Germline CDR1 reads SGHTA; CDR2 reads FQGNSA. Between the trimmed V and J ends, which lost 4 bases and 0 bases, there was a span of 17 bases. The CDR3 spans 17 residues. The chain's CDR3 is CASSSFLGGPSTDTQYF. CDR3 DNA sequence: TGTGCCAGCAGCTCCTTCCTGGGCGGGCCGAGCACAGATACGCAGTATTTT.

The V call is TRBV6-5, the J call TRBJ2-1, with D maybe TRBD1 (6 bases). Per germline, CDR1 MNHEY and CDR2 SVGAGI. Between the trimmed V and J ends, which lost 5 bases and 4 bases, there was a span of 9 bases. The CDR3 is 13 amino acids. CDR3 bases: TGTGCCAGCAGTAGGACAGTTTACAATGAGCAGTTCTTC. Residues: CASSRTVYNEQFF.

The J gene is TRBJ2-4, the V gene TRBV5-1; 14 nucleotides align to TRBD2. The germline CDR1 and CDR2 sequences are SGHRS and YFSETQ. The CDR3 contains 15 residues. V dropped 2 bases and J dropped 9; count of bases not matched to a gene: 4. CDR3: CASSLGTSGRGIQYF. CDR3 DNA sequence: TGCGCCAGCAGCTTAGGGACTAGCGGGAGAGGCATTCAGTACTTC.

The V and J genes are TRBV10-3 and TRBJ2-7; 11 bases fit TRBD1. V shed 4 bases, J shed 3 bases, and the junction held 2 bases outside the gene matches. The CDR3 consists of 14 residues. Germline V gene lookup returns CDR1 ENHRY and CDR2 SYGVKD. CDR3 bases: TGTGCCATCAGTGGGGGACAGGGGGTCTACGAGCAGTACTTC. Translating it yields CAISGGQGVYEQYF.

This chain uses TRBV19 with TRBJ2-1; 10 bases align to TRBD1. CDR1 and CDR2 from the germline V gene are LNHDA and SQIVND (reference sequence). Trimming took 3 bases from V and 8 from J; bases not matched to a gene: 10. The CDR3 spans 16 residues. CDR3 protein: CASSMKVRDRGHEQFF. In DNA form, the CDR3 reads TGTGCCAGTAGTATGAAGGTCAGAGACAGGGGGCATGAGCAGTTCTTC. The full variable domain, with the rest looked up from reference TRBV19 and TRBJ2-1, is DGGITQSPKYLFRKEGQNVTLSCEQNLNHDAMYWYRQDPGQGLRLIYYSQIVNDFQKGDIAEGYSVSREKKESFPLTVTSAQKNPTAFYLCASSMKVRDRGHEQFFGPGTRLTVL.

The CDR3 region is CASSHLPQGARSYEQYF. The CDR3, as DNA: TGTGCCAGCAGTCATCTACCCCAGGGGGCTAGGAGCTACGAGCAGTACTTC. The V call is TRBV5-4, the J call TRBJ2-7; 8 bases are shared with TRBD1. Unmatched junction bases numbered 16, after V lost 5 bases and J lost 3 bases. This CDR3 region has 17 residues. Germline CDR1 SGHNT, CDR2 YYREEE (reference sequence).

V usage is TRBV5-4 and J usage is TRBJ2-5; TRBD1 matches at 8 bases. Germline assignment: CDR1 SGHNT and CDR2 YYREEE (reference sequence). Germline trimming cut 4 bases from V and 3 bases from J; bases unmatched to any gene: 11. The CDR3 loop spans 16 amino acids. The CDR3 loop is CASSARDRRPKETQYF. The CDR3 DNA sequence: TGTGCCAGCAGCGCACGGGACAGGAGACCCAAAGAGACCCAGTACTTC.

This clone has only a few counts. V and J are TRBV2 and TRBJ1-1, with TRBD1 as a possible D gene (6 bases). The CDR3 is 16 amino acids. CDR1 and CDR2 (germline): SNHLY, FYNNEI. V was cut by 8 bases and J by 1 base, with 20 bases left in between. CDR3 amino acids: CASVPSTGYANTEAFF. The CDR3 DNA sequence: TGTGCCAGCGTGCCTTCTACAGGGTATGCGAACACTGAAGCTTTCTTT.